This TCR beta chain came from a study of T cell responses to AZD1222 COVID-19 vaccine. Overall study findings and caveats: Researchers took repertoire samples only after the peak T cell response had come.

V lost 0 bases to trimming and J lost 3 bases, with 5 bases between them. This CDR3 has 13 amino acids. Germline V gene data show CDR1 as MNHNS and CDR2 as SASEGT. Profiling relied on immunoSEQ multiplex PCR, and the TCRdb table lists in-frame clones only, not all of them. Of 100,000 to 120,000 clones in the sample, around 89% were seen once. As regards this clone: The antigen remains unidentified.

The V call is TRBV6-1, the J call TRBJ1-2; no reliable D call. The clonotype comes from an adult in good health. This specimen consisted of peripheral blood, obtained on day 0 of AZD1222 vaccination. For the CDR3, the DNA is TGTGCCAGCAGTGAAGCACAAGACTATGGCTACACCTTC. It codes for CASSEAQDYGYTF.